Listed below are T cell receptor beta chains from one sample, sequenced in a study of early T cells in non-severe SARS-CoV-2 infection. Each CDR3 protein is one row after TCRdb ran MiXCR on the 5' RACE reads. The sample includes some 57,000 distinct CDR3 sequences, about 10% of them seen just once. Source: whole blood, taken at baseline. These receptors originate from an adult who was a healthcare worker with PCR-confirmed SARS-CoV-2 infection or an uninfected control (not recorded which). Each CDR3 is given with its conserved first and last residue. The D gene is left open where the match is weak. For some rows the clone size is stated as once, few or many, or as a class when expanded; others skip it.

v_call	clone_size	d_call	j_call	cdr3_aa	cdr3_nt
TRBV9	-	-	TRBJ1-2	CARWGAHGYTF	TGTGCCCGATGGGGGGCCCATGGCTACACCTTC
TRBV7-2	many	TRBD2	TRBJ2-1	CASSRRSGSSYNEQFF	TGTGCCAGCAGCCGCCGGAGCGGGAGCTCCTACAATGAGCAGTTCTTC
TRBV7-8	once	TRBD1	TRBJ2-7	CASSLGRGPNEQYF	TGTGCCAGCAGCTTGGGCAGGGGGCCGAACGAGCAGTACTTC
TRBV5-1	-	TRBD2	TRBJ2-7	CASSGLAGAGYEQYF	TGCGCCAGCAGCGGACTAGCGGGAGCGGGGTACGAGCAGTACTTC
TRBV5-1	many	-	TRBJ2-7	CASSLTGSSYEQYF	TGCGCCAGCAGCTTGACAGGGTCCTCCTACGAGCAGTACTTC
TRBV3-1	few	-	TRBJ2-1	CASSHTSLFF	TGTGCCAGCAGCCATACCTCCCTGTTCTTC
TRBV6-1	few	-	TRBJ2-2	CASSKRQFMDTGELFF	TGTGCCAGCAGTAAACGACAATTTATGGACACCGGGGAGCTGTTTTTT
TRBV21-1	few	-	TRBJ2-3	CASSKNAHTSGGTDTQYF	TGTGCCAGCAGCAAAAATGCCCATACTAGCGGGGGCACAGATACGCAGTATTTT
TRBV12-3/TRBV12-4	few	TRBD2	TRBJ2-5	CASSRGLAGGLYQETQYF	TGTGCCAGCAGCCGGGGACTAGCGGGGGGCCTGTACCAAGAGACCCAGTACTTC
TRBV9	many	-	TRBJ2-1	CASSVAVGISYNEQFF	TGTGCCAGCAGCGTAGCTGTCGGGATCTCCTACAATGAGCAGTTCTTC
TRBV7-9	few	TRBD1	TRBJ1-6	CASSLETGNSPLHF	TGTGCCAGCAGCTTAGAGACAGGGAATTCACCCCTCCACTTT
TRBV13	-	-	TRBJ2-2	CASSTRAPANTGELFF	TGTGCCAGCAGCACACGGGCGCCCGCGAACACCGGGGAGCTGTTTTTT
TRBV14	many	-	TRBJ1-6	CASSREGGRSPLHF	TGTGCCAGCAGCCGCGAGGGGGGCAGGTCACCCCTCCACTTT
TRBV5-1	-	-	TRBJ2-6	CASSSLTGSGANVLTF	TGCGCCAGCAGCTCCCTTACAGGGTCTGGGGCCAACGTCCTGACTTTC
TRBV2	few	-	TRBJ1-1	CASSEARGMNTEAFF	TGTGCCAGCAGTGAAGCGCGTGGGATGAACACTGAAGCTTTCTTT